Listed below are T cell receptor beta chains from one sample, sequenced in a study of T-cell memory formation after mild COVID-19. TCRdb ran MiXCR on the 5' RACE reads and lists one entry per CDR3 protein. The table includes roughly 140,000 distinct CDR3 sequences, about 14% detected once. Sequenced input: PBMCs or a T cell subset sorted from them (not recorded which). Receptors originate from an adult woman who had mild COVID-19 (a few samples of this study predate the infection). Cell type and time point are not known. CDR3s include the opening cysteine and the closing phenylalanine or tryptophan. A D gene is named only where the DNA matches it firmly. Size is stated for part of the rows, as once, few or many counts, or as a class when the clone is expanded.

TRBV13	TRBD2	few	TRBJ2-5	TGTGCCAGCAGCTCCCCGACTAGCGGAAAGCAAGAGACCCAGTACTTC	CASSSPTSGKQETQYF
TRBV15	-	few	TRBJ2-5	TGTGCCACCAGCAGAGGTTGGGAGGTCAAATACCAAGAGACCCAGTACTTC	CATSRGWEVKYQETQYF
TRBV4-1	-	few	TRBJ1-5	TGCGCCAGCAGCCAAAGACAGGTTTCAAATCAGCCCCAGCATTTT	CASSQRQVSNQPQHF
TRBV28	-	few	TRBJ2-7	TGTGCCAGCAGTTCCCGGGACACCCACTACGAGCAGTACTTC	CASSSRDTHYEQYF
TRBV7-8	-	-	TRBJ2-7	TGTGCCAGCAGCTCTAACGCCTACGAGCAGTACTTC	CASSSNAYEQYF
TRBV6-5	-	-	TRBJ1-1	TGTGCCAGCAGAATAACACCGAACACTGAAGCTTTCTTT	CASRITPNTEAFF
TRBV9	-	few	TRBJ2-1	TGTGCCAGCAGCGTAGTTAGCGGCCCTATCGATGAGCAGTTCTTC	CASSVVSGPIDEQFF
TRBV4-1	-	few	TRBJ2-1	TGCGCCAGCAGCCAAGTTGGAGTTGGCTCCTACAATGAGCAGTTCTTC	CASSQVGVGSYNEQFF
TRBV27	-	-	TRBJ2-7	TGTGCCAGCAGTTTATCAGCACAGGGAGGCGAGCAGTACTTC	CASSLSAQGGEQYF
TRBV3-1	-	once	TRBJ2-2	TGTGCCAGCAGCCAAAAACAGATGAACACCGGGGAGCTGTTTTTT	CASSQKQMNTGELFF
TRBV4-1	-	few	TRBJ1-2	TGCGCCAGCAGCCAAGATCTTGAGACAGACTATGGCTACACCTTC	CASSQDLETDYGYTF
TRBV12-3/TRBV12-4	-	-	TRBJ1-1	TGTGCCAGCAGAGGGGGACGGAGGATCACTGAAGCTTTCTTT	CASRGGRRITEAFF
TRBV24-1	-	-	TRBJ1-1	TGTGCCACCAGTGATTTTAACAGCGAAGCTTTCTTT	CATSDFNSEAFF
TRBV5-1	TRBD1	-	TRBJ2-3	TGCGCCAGCAGCTCTGGGACAGGGGGAGCAGATACGCAGTATTTT	CASSSGTGGADTQYF
TRBV5-1	TRBD1	-	TRBJ2-7	TGCGCCAGCAGTTCTCCCCAGGGGGCCGAAGAGCAGTACTTC	CASSSPQGAEEQYF
TRBV5-6	-	few	TRBJ2-7	TGTGCCAGCAGCTTGGACAGGAGCTCCTACGAGCAGTACTTC	CASSLDRSSYEQYF
TRBV6-5	-	-	TRBJ1-5	TGTGCCAGCAGTTACTCGGAAGATCAGCCCCAGCATTTT	CASSYSEDQPQHF
TRBV24-1	-	-	TRBJ2-1	TGTGCCACCAGTGATTGGTCAGCCCGCAATGAGCAGTTCTTC	CATSDWSARNEQFF
TRBV5-1	-	many	TRBJ2-3	TGCGCCAGCAGCTCGGATAACGTTAGACGGAGCGATACGCAGTATTTT	CASSSDNVRRSDTQYF
TRBV11-2	-	-	TRBJ2-3	TGTGCCAGCAGCTTAGCCCCTGACGCGCGTACCGGCCGGGATACGCAGTATTTT	CASSLAPDARTGRDTQYF
TRBV9	TRBD1	few	TRBJ1-2	TGTGCCAGCAGCCCACCCGACAGGGACTATGGCTACACCTTC	CASSPPDRDYGYTF